The 20 T cell receptor beta chains in this list originate from one sample, sequenced in a study of blood T cell repertoires in COVID-19. The assay was immunoSEQ multiplex PCR, and TCRdb's table has in-frame clones only and misses some. The table has more than 300,000 clones, 85% to 95% seen once. The sample comprised PBMCs or T cells enriched from blood (not recorded which). Source of these receptors: a woman younger than 45 who had been exposed to COVID-19.

V gene TRBV7-6 combines with J gene TRBJ1-3; 10 nucleotides align to TRBD1. V dropped 5 bases and J dropped 4; count of bases not matched to a gene: 11. There are 17 residues in the CDR3. Looked up from germline, CDR1 is SGHVS and CDR2 is FNYEAQ. CDR3 sequence reads: CASSPRQGAARGNTIYF. The CDR3 DNA reads as TGTGCCAGCAGCCCCCGACAGGGGGCGGCACGAGGAAACACCATATATTTT.

J is TRBJ2-5 and V is TRBV5-1; TRBD2 matches at 9 bases. This CDR3 is 15 amino acids long. Germline lookup yields CDR1 SGHRS and CDR2 YFSETQ. The ends lost 0 bases at V and 5 bases at J; junction bases unmatched: 5. The chain's CDR3 is CASSLVAAGGETQYF. CDR3 nucleotides: TGCGCCAGCAGCTTGGTGGCGGCGGGGGGGGAGACCCAGTACTTC.

J is TRBJ2-3 and V is TRBV4-2, with D unresolved. The CDR3 is made up of 15 amino acids. Germline CDR1 is LGHNA and CDR2 is YNFKEQ. The germline V and J ends were trimmed by 0 bases and 4 bases, with 11 bases remaining between them. The CDR3 loop reads CASSQDLSYPDTQYF. The CDR3 region has the DNA TGTGCCAGCAGCCAAGATCTAAGTTACCCAGATACGCAGTATTTT.

The J gene is TRBJ1-5, the V gene TRBV15; a weak D match, TRBD1 (6 bases). The V gene's germline CDR1 is LNHNV and CDR2 YYDKDF (reference sequence). The CDR3 has 14 residues. V was cut by 1 base and J by 7 bases, with 11 bases left in between. This CDR3 reads CATSRVQGRQPQHF. CDR3 DNA sequence: TGTGCCACCAGCAGAGTACAGGGCCGGCAGCCCCAGCATTTT.

This clone has a single count. CDR3 nucleotides: TGTGCCAGCAGCCAAGTTTTTTCATTAGGAGGGGCGGCTACGCAGTATTTT. It specifies CASSQVFSLGGAATQYF. The rearrangement joins TRBV3-1 (or the pseudogene TRBV3-2) to TRBJ2-3, with D perhaps matching TRBD2 (6 bases). Germline V gene data show CDR1 as LGHDT and CDR2 as YNNKEL (reference sequence). The CDR3 length is 17 residues. V was cut by 1 base and J by 8 bases, with 22 bases left in between.

This CDR3 is CASSRTGESYYEQYF. The CDR3 region has the DNA TGTGCCAGCAGTCGTACAGGGGAATCCTACTACGAGCAGTACTTC. The genes are TRBV5-5 and TRBJ2-7; 7 bases fit TRBD1. CDR3 length equals 15 residues. Germline CDR1 is SGHKS and CDR2 is YYEKEE (reference sequence). The V and J ends lost 5 bases and 3 bases, in that order; junction bases with no gene match: 11.

The V and J genes are TRBV5-4 and TRBJ2-5; 8 bases fit TRBD2. CDR1 SGHNT and CDR2 YYREEE come from the germline V gene (reference sequence). This CDR3 is built from 15 residues. V was pared by 2 bases and J by 5 bases, with 8 bases of the junction left unmatched. The CDR3 DNA is TGTGCCAGCAGCTTCCGCGCGGGGGGTGGGGAGACCCAGTACTTC. It codes for CASSFRAGGGETQYF.

The chain combines TRBV19 with TRBJ1-2; perhaps TRBD1 as D (6 bases). The ends were cut back, 2 bases at V and 4 bases at J, with 14 bases in the middle. This CDR3 is 15 amino acids long. In germline, CDR1 is LNHDA, CDR2 SQIVND (reference sequence). The CDR3 here is CASSIRQQGIYGYTF. As DNA, the CDR3 is TGTGCCAGTAGTATACGCCAACAGGGAATCTATGGCTACACCTTC.

In DNA form, the CDR3 reads TGTGCCAGCAGCTTAAGTTCCCCCGGGACCGGGGAGCTGTTTTTT. Amino acids: CASSLSSPGTGELFF. The V and J genes are TRBV7-3 and TRBJ2-2; D is uncertain. The CDR3 covers 15 residues. V was cut by 1 base and J by 5 bases, with 11 bases left in between. CDR1 and CDR2 from the germline V gene are SGHTA and FQGTGA. The variable domain in full, with the rest retrieved from reference TRBV7-3 and TRBJ2-2, is GAGVSQTPSNKVTEKGKYVELRCDPISGHTALYWYRQSLGQGPEFLIYFQGTGAADDSGLPNDRFFAVRPEGSVSTLKIQRTERGDSAVYLCASSLSSPGTGELFFGEGSRLTVL.

The chain couples TRBV27 to TRBJ2-2; D not certain. The CDR3 covers 14 residues. CDR1 and CDR2 from the germline V gene are MNHEY and SMNVEV (reference sequence). V was trimmed by 2 bases and J by 3 bases, leaving 7 bases between them. This CDR3 is CASSLIQHTGELFF. CDR3 nucleotide sequence: TGTGCCAGCAGTTTAATACAGCACACCGGGGAGCTGTTTTTT.

CDR3 DNA sequence: TGTGCCAGCAGTCTGACAGCCTACATGAACACTGAAGCTTTCTTT. Translation gives CASSLTAYMNTEAFF. V is TRBV7-9 and J is TRBJ1-1, with a weak D call TRBD1 (5 bases). The CDR3 is 15 amino acids. Germline CDR1 SEHNR, CDR2 FQNEAQ (reference sequence). V was clipped by 6 bases and J by 0 bases, with 14 bases between them.

The chain joins TRBV4-3 to TRBJ2-3; TRBD1 is a possible D gene (6 bases). The CDR3 has 17 amino acids. V was cut by 0 bases and J by 2 bases, with 15 bases left in between. In germline, CDR1 is LGHNA, CDR2 YSLEER. CDR3 coding DNA: TGCGCCAGCAGCCAAGATCGAGTAGGGGGACCCACAGATACGCAGTATTTT. The encoded protein is CASSQDRVGGPTDTQYF.

Regarding this clone: The same CDR3 also results from other DNA sequences found in this sample. The CDR3 spells CASSVVSDTQYF. In DNA, the CDR3 is TGTGCCAGCAGCGTAGTGTCGGATACGCAGTATTTT. The chain has TRBV9 and TRBJ2-3, with D unresolved. The CDR3 covers 12 residues. Trimming removed 0 bases at V and 6 bases at J, with 5 bases between. In germline, CDR1 is SGDLS, CDR2 YYNGEE.

The chain uses TRBV5-4 and TRBJ1-1; D unclear. The CDR3 covers 13 residues. Trimming left V 0 bases short and J 7 bases short, with 10 bases between. CDR1 SGHNT and CDR2 YYREEE come from the germline V gene (reference sequence). This chain's CDR3 is CASSLARGGEAFF. As DNA, the CDR3 is TGTGCCAGCAGCTTGGCCCGGGGAGGTGAAGCTTTCTTT.

The CDR3 DNA reads TGTGCCAGCAGTCGGGACAGGGTCTATGGCTACACCTTC. This sequence encodes CASSRDRVYGYTF. This rearrangement joins TRBV12-3 or TRBV12-4 to TRBJ1-2; TRBD1 aligns across 9 bases. V was clipped by 5 bases and J by 4 bases; unmatched bases: 2. The CDR3 is 13 amino acids.

The V gene is TRBV5-6, the J gene TRBJ2-1, with D maybe TRBD1 (7 bases). The germline gives CDR1 SGHDT, CDR2 YYEEEE. This CDR3 is built from 14 residues. V was trimmed by 10 bases and J by 3 bases, leaving 17 bases between them. The chain's CDR3 is CASRGVGFYNEQFF. The CDR3 coding sequence is TGTGCCTCCAGGGGGGTAGGTTTCTACAATGAGCAGTTCTTC. The full variable domain, completed using reference TRBV5-6 and TRBJ2-1, is DAGVTQSPTHLIKTRGQQVTLRCSPKSGHDTVSWYQQALGQGPQFIFQYYEEEERQRGNFPDRFSGHQFPNYSSELNVNALLLGDSALYLCASRGVGFYNEQFFGPGTRLTVL.

V is TRBV7-2 and J is TRBJ2-5, with D unclear. Between the trimmed V and J ends, which lost 3 bases and 5 bases, there was a span of 4 bases. The germline CDR1 and CDR2 sequences are SGHTA and FQGNSA. The CDR3 is made up of 11 amino acids. The CDR3 bases are TGTGCCAGCAGCTTTCTTGAGACCCAGTACTTC. It translates to CASSFLETQYF.

The chain recombines TRBV7-9 with TRBJ2-2; 8 bases are a match to TRBD1. The junction had 4 bases not matched to a gene; V was cut back by 0 bases and J by 1 base. Germline CDR1 reads SEHNR; CDR2 reads FQNEAQ (reference sequence). The length of the CDR3 is 17 residues. CDR3: CASSLARGTGNTGELFF. Written as DNA, the CDR3 is TGTGCCAGCAGCTTAGCGAGGGGGACAGGGAACACCGGGGAGCTGTTTTTT. Full variable domain (outside the CDR3, taken from reference TRBV7-9 and TRBJ2-2): DTGVSQNPRHKITKRGQNVTFRCDPISEHNRLYWYRQTLGQGPEFLTYFQNEAQLEKSRLLSDRFSAERPKGSFSTLEIQRTEQGDSAMYLCASSLARGTGNTGELFFGEGSRLTVL.

This chain uses TRBV13 with TRBJ2-2; maybe TRBD1 (6 bases). CDR3 length: 15 amino acids. The V end was cut by 3 bases, the J end by 2 bases, with 10 bases between. Germline values: CDR1 PRHDT, CDR2 FYEKMQ (reference sequence). The CDR3 loop reads CASSFPGVNTGELFF. The CDR3 nucleotides are TGTGCCAGCAGCTTCCCAGGGGTCAACACCGGGGAGCTGTTTTTT.

CDR3 loop: CASSLTPGQGVRSNTGELFF. For the CDR3, the DNA is TGTGCCAGCAGCTTAACCCCGGGACAGGGGGTTCGGTCTAACACCGGGGAGCTGTTTTTT. V is TRBV5-5 and J is TRBJ2-2, with 11 bases matching TRBD1. The V segment lost 2 bases and the J segment 2 bases; nucleotides outside the gene matches: 14. Germline assignment: CDR1 SGHKS and CDR2 YYEKEE (reference sequence). The CDR3 covers 20 residues.